The 31 T cell receptor beta chains below come from one sample, sequenced in a study of blood T cells in healthy people across ages. A sample-barcoded 5' primer and a J-beta primer mix were used in a second PCR of about 7 to 12 cycles. TCRdb independently ran MiXCR on the 5' RACE reads; one entry per CDR3 protein. The data hold about 900,000 distinct CDR3 sequences, with 55% to 65% observed a single time. Material: blood. These receptor sequences come from a man aged 25-45 years in good health.

This clonotype was seen a few times. The chain uses TRBV6-2 or TRBV6-3 and TRBJ2-7; D gene uncertain. V was clipped by 3 bases and J by 7 bases, with 13 bases between them. This CDR3 is 13 amino acids long. Per germline, CDR1 MNHEY and CDR2 SVGEGT. CDR3 sequence (DNA): TGTGCCAGCAGTTATTACCTGGCGAGAGAGCAGTACTTC. Amino acid sequence: CASSYYLAREQYF.

This clonotype was counted a single time. The chain has TRBV7-9 and TRBJ2-3, with 7 bases that match TRBD2. V shed 5 bases, J shed 2 bases, and the junction held 7 bases outside the gene matches. This CDR3 comprises 15 residues. Germline V CDR1 and CDR2: SEHNR, FQNEAQ (reference sequence). CDR3 in amino acids: CASSLRDYYTDTQYF. Here the CDR3 DNA reads TGTGCCAGCAGCCTCCGGGACTACTACACAGATACGCAGTATTTT.

The V and J genes are TRBV6-2 or TRBV6-3 and TRBJ2-1, with a tentative D call TRBD2 (5 bases). The CDR3 runs to 12 residues. Per the germline V gene, CDR1 is MNHEY and CDR2 is SVGEGT. Trimming removed 2 bases from V and 9 bases from J, with 8 bases in between. CDR3 sequence: CASSYVGSEQFF. The CDR3 bases are TGTGCCAGCAGTTACGTGGGGAGTGAGCAGTTCTTC.

This clonotype appeared once. The chain couples TRBV7-8 to TRBJ2-3; possibly TRBD1 for D (6 bases). Per the germline V gene, CDR1 is SGHVS and CDR2 is FQNEAQ. V shed 0 bases and J shed 0 bases, with 10 bases lying between them. The CDR3 contains 16 residues. CDR3 sequence (DNA): TGTGCCAGCAGCTTAGCGACAGGCCTTAGCACAGATACGCAGTATTTT. It specifies CASSLATGLSTDTQYF.

This sequence joins TRBV4-3 and TRBJ2-2; 10 nucleotides agree with TRBD1. Trimming took 1 base from V and 6 from J; bases not matched to a gene: 5. This CDR3 is built from 16 residues. Germline V CDR1 and CDR2: LGHNA, YSLEER. CDR3 nucleotide sequence: TGCGCCAGCAGCCAAGGACAGGGGGCTGGACCCGGGGAGCTGTTTTTT. Its protein product is CASSQGQGAGPGELFF.

The chain joins TRBV7-2 to TRBJ2-3, with TRBD2 matching 11 bases. V was clipped by 1 base and J by 6 bases; unmatched bases: 3. The CDR3 is 15 amino acids. In germline, CDR1 is SGHTA, CDR2 FQGNSA. DNA of the CDR3: TGTGCCAGCAGCTTAGATGCTAGCGGGGGGGATACGCAGTATTTT. Translated: CASSLDASGGDTQYF.

Written as DNA, the CDR3 is TGTGCCAGCAGCCCCACATCCGTAGAAGGTGAGCAGTTCTTC. This codes for CASSPTSVEGEQFF. This chain joins TRBV7-3 and TRBJ2-1; D is unresolved. CDR1 and CDR2 from the germline V gene are SGHTA and FQGTGA. There are 14 residues in the CDR3. V shed 5 bases and J shed 9 bases, with 17 bases lying between them.

The genes are TRBV9 and TRBJ2-3; the D is unclear. Trimming stripped 0 bases from V and 2 bases from J, with 10 bases between. CDR3 size: 15 residues. The V gene's germline CDR1 is SGDLS and CDR2 YYNGEE. DNA for the CDR3: TGTGCCAGCAGCGTAGCTACAAGCTACACAGATACGCAGTATTTT. It is translated as CASSVATSYTDTQYF. The whole variable domain, remainder taken from reference TRBV9 and TRBJ2-3, is DSGVTQTPKHLITATGQRVTLRCSPRSGDLSVYWYQQSLDQGLQFLIQYYNGEERAKGNILERFSAQQFPDLHSELNLSSLELGDSALYFCASSVATSYTDTQYFGPGTRLTVL.

This chain uses TRBV4-3 with TRBJ2-3; 12 nucleotides match TRBD2. The CDR3 extends over 18 amino acids. The germline V gene has CDR1 LGHNA and CDR2 YSLEER. V gave up 3 bases and J gave up 2 bases; unmatched junction bases: 9. CDR3 sequence reads: CASSHPRLAGATTDTQYF. CDR3 nucleotide sequence: TGCGCCAGCAGCCACCCGAGACTAGCGGGGGCGACCACAGATACGCAGTATTTT.

This CDR3 is CASSWTTSYEQYF. The DNA for the CDR3 is TGTGCCAGCAGCTGGACAACCTCCTACGAGCAGTACTTC. This chain uses TRBV5-5 with TRBJ2-7, with D tentatively TRBD1 (5 bases). The CDR3 sequence is 13 residues long. CDR1 SGHKS and CDR2 YYEKEE come from the germline V gene (reference sequence). V was cut by 3 bases and J by 0 bases, with 7 bases left in between.

The chain couples TRBV12-3 or TRBV12-4 to TRBJ2-5; 8 bases fit TRBD1. The length of the CDR3 is 15 residues. V lost 5 bases to trimming and J lost 5 bases; unmatched junction nucleotides: 10. The chain's CDR3 is CASSIWTGKGETQYF. In DNA, the CDR3 is TGTGCCAGCAGTATCTGGACAGGGAAGGGGGAGACCCAGTACTTC.

The V call is TRBV11-2, the J call TRBJ2-3; D is tentatively TRBD1 or TRBD2 (5 bases each). The germline CDR1 and CDR2 sequences are SGHAT and FQNNGV. This CDR3 region has 15 residues. The V end was cut by 1 base, the J end by 6 bases, with 14 bases between. The CDR3 sequence: CASSLGGFGTDTQYF. In DNA, the CDR3 is TGTGCCAGCAGCTTAGGGGGTTTCGGGACCGATACGCAGTATTTT.

This chain connects TRBV7-9 to TRBJ2-7, with 10 bases that match TRBD1. There are 16 residues in the CDR3. The J segment lost 0 bases and the V segment lost 1 base, leaving 3 bases of the junction unmatched. Looked up from germline, CDR1 is SEHNR and CDR2 is FQNEAQ (reference sequence). The CDR3 DNA follows: TGTGCCAGCAGCTTAGTCGGGACAGGGGTCTCCTACGAGCAGTACTTC. It is translated as CASSLVGTGVSYEQYF.

This rearrangement joins TRBV5-6 to TRBJ2-3; D is tentatively TRBD1 or TRBD2 (5 bases each). Germline CDR1 is SGHDT and CDR2 is YYEEEE. The CDR3 totals 13 residues. The ends were cut back, 6 bases at V and 2 bases at J, with 10 bases in the middle. The CDR3 loop is CASKGPYTDTQYF. CDR3 bases: TGTGCCAGCAAGGGACCTTACACAGATACGCAGTATTTT.

The chain uses TRBV9 and TRBJ2-1, with TRBD1 matching over 9 bases. The CDR3 runs to 15 residues. In germline, CDR1 is SGDLS, CDR2 YYNGEE. V gave up 0 bases and J gave up 8 bases; unmatched junction bases: 6. The CDR3 loop is CASSVEGQGRYEQFF. The CDR3 bases are TGTGCCAGCAGCGTAGAAGGACAGGGGCGGTATGAGCAGTTCTTC.

This clonotype was found a few times. CDR3 region: CASSFDLNTEAFF. The CDR3 DNA is TGTGCCAGCAGTTTCGACCTGAACACTGAAGCTTTCTTT. The rearrangement links TRBV27 to TRBJ1-1; D gene uncertain. Trimming cost V 3 bases and J 0 bases, with 5 bases left between them. This CDR3 region has 13 residues. Germline V CDR1 and CDR2: MNHEY, SMNVEV (reference sequence).

Only a few counts were recorded for this clonotype. The chain recombines TRBV29-1 with TRBJ1-4, with 7 bases lining up with TRBD1. With 3 bases clipped from V and 6 bases from J, the junction kept 1 base outside the gene matches. Per germline, CDR1 SQVTM and CDR2 ANQGSEA. The CDR3 sequence is 12 residues long. The CDR3 bases are TGCAGCGTTGAGCAGGGGGATGAAAAACTGTTTTTT. This encodes CSVEQGDEKLFF.

This clonotype was seen more than once but under ten times. The gene calls are TRBV27 and TRBJ2-7; 8 bases fit TRBD2. Germline CDR1 reads MNHEY; CDR2 reads SMNVEV (reference sequence). V was clipped by 2 bases and J by 7 bases; unmatched bases: 4. The CDR3 is made up of 13 amino acids. The CDR3 sequence is CASSLRGLGEQYF. The CDR3 DNA sequence: TGTGCCAGCAGTTTACGGGGACTAGGAGAGCAGTACTTC.

V gene TRBV6-5 combines with J gene TRBJ2-1, with 10 bases identical to TRBD2. The germline V gene encodes CDR1 MNHEY and CDR2 SVGAGI. V lost 8 bases and J lost 4; bases outside the gene matches: 5. This CDR3 spans 14 amino acids. The CDR3 DNA reads TGTGCCAGCTCAACTAGCGGGGAATACAATGAGCAGTTCTTC. Translating it yields CASSTSGEYNEQFF.

V is TRBV6-7 and J is TRBJ1-2; possible D gene TRBD1, 6 bases. TRBV6-7 is noted as an ORF with a role that remains uncertain. V lost 0 bases to trimming and J lost 5 bases, with 13 bases between them. This CDR3 comprises 15 residues. Here the CDR3 reads CASSYSPQGPYGYTF. The CDR3, as DNA: TGTGCCAGCAGTTACTCCCCACAGGGACCATATGGCTACACCTTC.

V usage is TRBV12-3 or TRBV12-4 and J usage is TRBJ2-5; D not resolved. V shed 6 bases and J shed 5 bases, with 10 bases lying between them. The CDR3 consists of 12 residues. DNA of the CDR3: TGTGCCAGCAGCCTTAAAATTGAGACCCAGTACTTC. This sequence encodes CASSLKIETQYF.

This clonotype appeared a few times. The chain employs TRBV18 and TRBJ2-1; tentatively, D is TRBD2 (5 bases). Looked up from germline, CDR1 is KGHSH and CDR2 is LQKENI. This CDR3 comprises 16 residues. Trimming stripped 6 bases from V and 4 bases from J, with 19 bases between. CDR3 protein: CASSLLQGSAYNEQFF. CDR3 sequence (DNA): TGTGCCAGCTCGCTCCTTCAAGGTAGCGCGTACAATGAGCAGTTCTTC. Using reference TRBV18 and TRBJ2-1 for the parts outside the CDR3, the full variable domain is NAGVMQNPRHLVRRRGQEARLRCSPMKGHSHVYWYRQLPEEGLKFMVYLQKENIIDESGMPKERFSAEFPKEGPSILRIQQVVRGDSAAYFCASSLLQGSAYNEQFFGPGTRLTVL.

V is TRBV4-1 and J is TRBJ1-2, with D possibly TRBD1 on 5 matching bases. Trimming took 1 base from V and 2 from J, leaving 8 bases between them. Germline V gives CDR1 MGHRA, CDR2 YSYEKL. CDR3 length: 14 residues. DNA for the CDR3: TGCGCCAGCAGCCAAGTTTCAGGGAACTATGGCTACACCTTC. Translation: CASSQVSGNYGYTF.

The chain joins TRBV6-2 or TRBV6-3 to TRBJ1-1, with D perhaps matching TRBD1 (6 bases). The V end lost 7 bases, the J end lost 1 base, and 13 bases lay between the germline ends. The CDR3 is made up of 14 amino acids. Germline CDR1 and CDR2: MNHEY and SVGEGT. The CDR3 DNA reads as TGTGCCAGCACCCCACAGGGCCCGAACACTGAAGCTTTCTTT. It codes for CASTPQGPNTEAFF.

The genes are TRBV5-1 and TRBJ1-4; no definite D call. Germline V lookup: CDR1 SGHRS, CDR2 YFSETQ. V was clipped by 4 bases and J by 6 bases, with 19 bases between them. This CDR3 region has 16 residues. CDR3 bases: TGCGCCAGCAGCACACGGACGGGGTTTTCGGATGAAAAACTGTTTTTT. As protein: CASSTRTGFSDEKLFF.

The chain is built from TRBV14 and TRBJ1-1; no firm D call. Germline assignment: CDR1 SGHDN and CDR2 FVKESK. The CDR3 spans 13 residues. V gave up 2 bases and J gave up 4 bases, with 8 bases separating them. CDR3 amino acids: CASSQTLATEAFF. CDR3 in DNA: TGTGCCAGCAGCCAAACTCTCGCCACTGAAGCTTTCTTT.

This chain joins TRBV11-2 and TRBJ1-4; D gene ambiguous. Trimming removed 4 bases from V and 8 bases from J, with 17 bases in between. Germline assignment: CDR1 SGHAT and CDR2 FQNNGV. The CDR3 is 15 amino acids. In nucleotides, the CDR3 is TGTGCCAGCAGCTCATCGCCGGGAATTTGGGAAAAACTGTTTTTT. It specifies CASSSSPGIWEKLFF.

In this sample, this clonotype turned up a few times. V and J are TRBV29-1 and TRBJ2-1; TRBD2 aligns across 11 bases. The junction had 9 bases not matched to a gene; V was cut back by 4 bases and J by 4 bases. CDR3 length: 16 amino acids. The V gene's germline CDR1 is SQVTM and CDR2 ANQGSEA. The CDR3 coding sequence is TGCAGCGTTGTTGCTAGCGGGGGGCGAGTATACAATGAGCAGTTCTTC. It is translated as CSVVASGGRVYNEQFF.

V and J are TRBV5-1 and TRBJ2-7; TRBD1 agrees at 8 bases. The J call is doubtful: the DNA matches TRBJ2-5 better. The CDR3 extends over 14 amino acids. From germline, CDR1 is SGHRS and CDR2 YFSETQ. The CDR3 is CASSTTTGVETQYF. DNA of the CDR3: TGCGCCAGCAGCACGACGACAGGGGTGGAGACCCAGTACTTC.

This clonotype has more than one count but fewer than ten. The V gene is TRBV25-1, the J gene TRBJ1-4; no firm D call. Germline V gene lookup returns CDR1 MGHDK and CDR2 SYGVNS. This CDR3 contains 13 residues. Deletions cut 3 bases from V and 4 bases from J, with 6 bases between. The CDR3 loop reads CASSDGYNEKLFF. For the CDR3, the DNA is TGTGCCAGCAGTGATGGCTATAATGAAAAACTGTTTTTT. The full variable domain, with the rest looked up from reference TRBV25-1 and TRBJ1-4, is EADIYQTPRYLVIGTGKKITLECSQTMGHDKMYWYQQDPGMELHLIHYSYGVNSTEKGDLSSESTVSRIRTEHFPLTLESARPSHTSQYLCASSDGYNEKLFFGSGTQLSVL.

The chain links TRBV29-1 to TRBJ1-2, with D tentatively TRBD1 (5 bases). V was shortened by 0 bases and J by 4 bases, with 12 bases between the two germline ends. Germline V gene lookup returns CDR1 SQVTM and CDR2 ANQGSEA. This CDR3 has 14 residues. The CDR3 DNA reads as TGCAGCGTTGAAGAGGGGTCAGGGACCTATGGCTACACCTTC. Translation gives CSVEEGSGTYGYTF.